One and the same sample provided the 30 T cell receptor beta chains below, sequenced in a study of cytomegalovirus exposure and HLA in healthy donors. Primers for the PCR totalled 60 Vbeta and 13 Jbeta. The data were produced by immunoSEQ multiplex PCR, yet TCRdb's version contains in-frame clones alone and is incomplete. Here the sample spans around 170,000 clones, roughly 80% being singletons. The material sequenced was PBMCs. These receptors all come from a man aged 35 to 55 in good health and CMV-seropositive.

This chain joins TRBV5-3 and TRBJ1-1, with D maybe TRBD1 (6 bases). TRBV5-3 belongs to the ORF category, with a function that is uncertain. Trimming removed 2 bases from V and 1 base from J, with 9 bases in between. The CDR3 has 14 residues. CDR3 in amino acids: CARSLKGENTEAFF. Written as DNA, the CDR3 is TGTGCCAGAAGCTTAAAGGGGGAGAACACTGAAGCTTTCTTT.

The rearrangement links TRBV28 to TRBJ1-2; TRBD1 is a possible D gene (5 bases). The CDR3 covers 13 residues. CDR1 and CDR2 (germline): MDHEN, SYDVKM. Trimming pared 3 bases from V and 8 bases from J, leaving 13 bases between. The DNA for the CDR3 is TGTGCCAGCAGTTTTTTCGGGGGGGGAGGCTACACCTTC. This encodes CASSFFGGGGYTF.

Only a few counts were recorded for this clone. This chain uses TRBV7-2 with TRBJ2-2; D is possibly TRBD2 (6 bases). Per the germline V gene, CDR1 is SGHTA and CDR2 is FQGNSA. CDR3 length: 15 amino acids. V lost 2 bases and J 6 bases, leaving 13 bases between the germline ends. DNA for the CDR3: TGTGCCAGCAGCTTACGGGGGATCGGGGCCGGGGAGCTGTTTTTT. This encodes CASSLRGIGAGELFF. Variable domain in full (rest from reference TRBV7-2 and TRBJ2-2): GAGVSQSPSNKVTEKGKDVELRCDPISGHTALYWYRQSLGQGLEFLIYFQGNSAPDKSGLPSDRFSAERTGGSVSTLTIQRTQQEDSAVYLCASSLRGIGAGELFFGEGSRLTVL.

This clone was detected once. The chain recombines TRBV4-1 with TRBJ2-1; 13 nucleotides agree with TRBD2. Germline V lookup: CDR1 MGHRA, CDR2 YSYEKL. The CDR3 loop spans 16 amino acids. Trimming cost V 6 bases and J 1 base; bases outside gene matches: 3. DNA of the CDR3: TGCGCCAGCAGGTCGACTAGCGGGGGGTCCTACAATGAGCAGTTCTTC. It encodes CASRSTSGGSYNEQFF.

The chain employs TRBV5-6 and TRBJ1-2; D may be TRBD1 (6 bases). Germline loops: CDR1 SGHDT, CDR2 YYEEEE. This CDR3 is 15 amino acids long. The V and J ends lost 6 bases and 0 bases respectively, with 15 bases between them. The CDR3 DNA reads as TGTGCCAGCATCATTCGGACAGTCACTAACTATGGCTACACCTTC. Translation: CASIIRTVTNYGYTF.

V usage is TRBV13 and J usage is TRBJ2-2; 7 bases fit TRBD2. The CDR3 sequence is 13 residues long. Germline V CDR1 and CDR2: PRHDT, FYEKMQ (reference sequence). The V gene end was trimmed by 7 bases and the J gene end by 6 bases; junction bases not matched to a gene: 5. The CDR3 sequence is CASTEGRAGELFF. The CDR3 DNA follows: TGTGCCAGCACCGAGGGGAGGGCCGGGGAGCTGTTTTTT. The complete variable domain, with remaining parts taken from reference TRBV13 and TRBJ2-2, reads AAGVIQSPRHLIKEKRETATLKCYPIPRHDTVYWYQQGPGQDPQFLISFYEKMQSDKGSIPDRFSAQQFSDYHSELNMSSLELGDSALYFCASTEGRAGELFFGEGSRLTVL.

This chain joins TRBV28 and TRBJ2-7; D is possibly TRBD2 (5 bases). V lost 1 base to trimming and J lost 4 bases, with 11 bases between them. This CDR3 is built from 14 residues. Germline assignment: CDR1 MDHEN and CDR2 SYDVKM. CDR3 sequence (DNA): TGTGCCAGCAGTTTATATGGACTGACGTACGAGCAGTACTTC. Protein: CASSLYGLTYEQYF.

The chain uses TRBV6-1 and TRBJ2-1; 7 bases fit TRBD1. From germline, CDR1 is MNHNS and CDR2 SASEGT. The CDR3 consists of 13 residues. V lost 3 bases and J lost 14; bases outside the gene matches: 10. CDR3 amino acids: CASSDRQGFFEFF. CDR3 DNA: TGTGCCAGCAGTGACCGACAGGGTTTCTTTGAGTTCTTC.

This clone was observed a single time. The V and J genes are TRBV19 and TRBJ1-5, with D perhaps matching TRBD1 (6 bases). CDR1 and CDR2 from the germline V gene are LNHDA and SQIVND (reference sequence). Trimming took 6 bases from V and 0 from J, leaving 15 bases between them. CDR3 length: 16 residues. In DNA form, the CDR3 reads TGTGCCAGTAGCCGTGAGGGACACCATAGCAATCAGCCCCAGCATTTT. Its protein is CASSREGHHSNQPQHF.

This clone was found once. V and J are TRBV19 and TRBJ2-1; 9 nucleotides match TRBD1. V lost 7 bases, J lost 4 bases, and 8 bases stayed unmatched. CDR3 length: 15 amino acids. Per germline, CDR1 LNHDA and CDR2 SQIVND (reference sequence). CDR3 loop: CASTSRDRVYNEQFF. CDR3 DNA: TGTGCCAGTACCTCACGGGACAGGGTATACAATGAGCAGTTCTTC.

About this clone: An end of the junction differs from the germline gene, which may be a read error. CDR3 region: CSSTSQGPTEAFF. The CDR3 nucleotides are TGTTCCAGCACGTCCCAGGGTCCCACTGAAGCTTTCTTT. This chain joins TRBV7-9 and TRBJ1-1; possibly TRBD1 for D (5 bases). The CDR3 covers 13 residues. Germline V gene data show CDR1 as SEHNR and CDR2 as FQNEAQ (reference sequence).

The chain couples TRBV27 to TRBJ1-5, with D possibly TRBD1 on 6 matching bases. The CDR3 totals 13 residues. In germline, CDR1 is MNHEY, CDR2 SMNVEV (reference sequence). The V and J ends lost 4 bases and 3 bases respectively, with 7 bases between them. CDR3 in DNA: TGTGCCAGCAGTTACAGGGACAATCAGCCCCAGCATTTT. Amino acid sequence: CASSYRDNQPQHF.

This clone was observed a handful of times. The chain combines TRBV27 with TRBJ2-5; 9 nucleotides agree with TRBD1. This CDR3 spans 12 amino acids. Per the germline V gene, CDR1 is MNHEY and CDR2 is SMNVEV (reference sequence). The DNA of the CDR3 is TGTGGCGTGGGACAGGGTAAAGAGACCCAGTACTTC. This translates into CGVGQGKETQYF.

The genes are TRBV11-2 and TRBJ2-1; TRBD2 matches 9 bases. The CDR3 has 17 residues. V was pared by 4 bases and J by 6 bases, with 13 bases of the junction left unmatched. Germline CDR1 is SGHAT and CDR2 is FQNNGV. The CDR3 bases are TGTGCCAGCAGCTCCTATCGGCAGCGGGGGGTTATCAATGAGCAGTTCTTC. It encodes CASSSYRQRGVINEQFF.

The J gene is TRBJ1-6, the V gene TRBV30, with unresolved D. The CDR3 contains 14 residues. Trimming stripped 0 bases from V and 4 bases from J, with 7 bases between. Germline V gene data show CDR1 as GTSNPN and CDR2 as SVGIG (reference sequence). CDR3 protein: CAWSVEGYNSPLHF. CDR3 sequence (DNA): TGTGCCTGGAGTGTAGAGGGTTATAATTCACCCCTCCACTTT.

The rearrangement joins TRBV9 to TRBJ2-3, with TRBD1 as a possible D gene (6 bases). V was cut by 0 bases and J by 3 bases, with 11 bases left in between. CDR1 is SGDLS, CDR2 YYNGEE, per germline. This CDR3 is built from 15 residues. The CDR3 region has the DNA TGTGCCAGCAGCGTAGGCTACAGGGAAACAGATACGCAGTATTTT. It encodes CASSVGYRETDTQYF.

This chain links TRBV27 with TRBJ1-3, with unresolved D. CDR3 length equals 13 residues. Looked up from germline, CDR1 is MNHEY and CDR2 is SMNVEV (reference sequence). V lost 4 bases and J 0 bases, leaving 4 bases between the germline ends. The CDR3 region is CASSYSSGNTIYF. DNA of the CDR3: TGTGCCAGCAGTTACTCCTCTGGAAACACCATATATTTT.

In DNA, the CDR3 is TGCGCCAGCAGCCCTTTAGCGGAGAGCAGCACAGATACGCAGTATTTT. Its protein product is CASSPLAESSTDTQYF. The chain is built from TRBV5-1 and TRBJ2-3, with D tentatively TRBD2 (6 bases). V was cut by 4 bases and J by 0 bases, with 15 bases left in between. CDR1 is SGHRS and CDR2 is YFSETQ in the germline V gene. CDR3 length: 16 residues.

The CDR3 protein is CASSLLAGGSGSYNEQFF. DNA for the CDR3: TGTGCCAGCAGCTTATTGGCGGGGGGGTCGGGTTCCTACAATGAGCAGTTCTTC. The chain links TRBV7-2 to TRBJ2-1; TRBD2 matches at 9 bases. The CDR3 sequence is 18 residues long. Germline CDR1 is SGHTA and CDR2 is FQGNSA. The ends lost 2 bases at V and 1 base at J; junction bases unmatched: 9.

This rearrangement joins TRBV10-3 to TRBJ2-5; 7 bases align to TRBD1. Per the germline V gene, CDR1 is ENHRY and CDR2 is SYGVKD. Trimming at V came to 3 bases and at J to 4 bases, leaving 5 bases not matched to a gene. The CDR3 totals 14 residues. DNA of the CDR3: TGTGCCATCAGTGAAGACAGGGTAAGAGAGACCCAGTACTTC. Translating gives CAISEDRVRETQYF.

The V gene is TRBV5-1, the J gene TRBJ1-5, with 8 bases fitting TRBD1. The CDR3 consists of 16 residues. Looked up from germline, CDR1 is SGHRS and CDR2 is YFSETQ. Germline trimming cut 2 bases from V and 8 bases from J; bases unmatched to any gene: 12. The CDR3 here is CASSLGPGGSREPQHF. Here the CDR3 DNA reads TGCGCCAGCAGCTTAGGGCCAGGGGGCTCGAGAGAGCCCCAGCATTTT.

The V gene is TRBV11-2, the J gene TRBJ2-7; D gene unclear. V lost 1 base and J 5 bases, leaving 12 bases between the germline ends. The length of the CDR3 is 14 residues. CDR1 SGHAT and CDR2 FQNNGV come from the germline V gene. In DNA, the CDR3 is TGTGCCAGCAGCTTAGTCCCGGAGTCCGACGAGCAGTACTTC. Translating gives CASSLVPESDEQYF. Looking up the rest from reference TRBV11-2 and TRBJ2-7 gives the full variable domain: EAGVAQSPRYKIIEKRQSVAFWCNPISGHATLYWYQQILGQGPKLLIQFQNNGVVDDSQLPKDRFSAERLKGVDSTLKIQPAKLEDSAVYLCASSLVPESDEQYFGPGTRLTVT.

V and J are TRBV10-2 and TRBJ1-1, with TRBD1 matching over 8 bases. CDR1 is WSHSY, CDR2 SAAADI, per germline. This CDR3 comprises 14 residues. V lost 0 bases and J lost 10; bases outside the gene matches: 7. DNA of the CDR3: TGCGCCAGCAGTGAGTCGACACAGGGGGTGTTAGCTTTCTTT. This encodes CASSESTQGVLAFF.

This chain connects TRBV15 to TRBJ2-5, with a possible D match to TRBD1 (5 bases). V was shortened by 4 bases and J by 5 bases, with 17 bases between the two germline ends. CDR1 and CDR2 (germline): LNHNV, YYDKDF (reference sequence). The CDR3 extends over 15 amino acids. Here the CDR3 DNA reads TGTGCCACCAGCACCGGGCTTCCTAAGGGGGAGACCCAGTACTTC. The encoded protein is CATSTGLPKGETQYF.

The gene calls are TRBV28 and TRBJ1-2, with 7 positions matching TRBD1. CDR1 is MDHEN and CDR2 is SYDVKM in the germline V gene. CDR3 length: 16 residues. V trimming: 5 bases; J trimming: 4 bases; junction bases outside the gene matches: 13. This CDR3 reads CASSITSPGTAYGYTF. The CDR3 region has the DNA TGTGCCAGCAGTATCACCTCCCCCGGGACAGCCTATGGCTACACCTTC.

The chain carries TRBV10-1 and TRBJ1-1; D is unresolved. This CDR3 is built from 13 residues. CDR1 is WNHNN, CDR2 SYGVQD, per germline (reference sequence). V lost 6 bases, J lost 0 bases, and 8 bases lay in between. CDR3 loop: CASRRRLNTEAFF. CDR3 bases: TGCGCCAGCAGAAGGCGGCTGAACACTGAAGCTTTCTTT.

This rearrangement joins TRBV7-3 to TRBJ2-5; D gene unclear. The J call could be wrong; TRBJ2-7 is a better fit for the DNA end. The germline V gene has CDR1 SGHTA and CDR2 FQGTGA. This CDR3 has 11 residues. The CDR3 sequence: CASSLYREQYF. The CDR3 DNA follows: TGTGCCAGCAGCTTATACCGCGAGCAGTACTTC.

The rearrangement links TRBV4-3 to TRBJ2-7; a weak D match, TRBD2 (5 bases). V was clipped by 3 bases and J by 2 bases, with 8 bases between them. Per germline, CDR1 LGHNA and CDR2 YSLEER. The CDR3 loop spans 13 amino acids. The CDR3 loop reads CASSQDLTYEQYF. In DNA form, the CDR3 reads TGCGCCAGCAGCCAGGACTTGACCTACGAGCAGTACTTC.

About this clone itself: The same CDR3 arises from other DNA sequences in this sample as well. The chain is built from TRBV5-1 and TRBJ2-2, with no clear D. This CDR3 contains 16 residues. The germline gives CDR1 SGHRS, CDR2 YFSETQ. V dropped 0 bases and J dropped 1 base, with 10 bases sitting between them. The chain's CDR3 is CASSLGLLLNTGELFF. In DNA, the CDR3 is TGCGCCAGCAGCTTGGGATTACTATTGAACACCGGGGAGCTGTTTTTT. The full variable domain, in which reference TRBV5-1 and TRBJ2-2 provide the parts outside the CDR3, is KAGVTQTPRYLIKTRGQQVTLSCSPISGHRSVSWYQQTPGQGLQFLFEYFSETQRNKGNFPGRFSGRQFSNSRSEMNVSTLELGDSALYLCASSLGLLLNTGELFFGEGSRLTVL.

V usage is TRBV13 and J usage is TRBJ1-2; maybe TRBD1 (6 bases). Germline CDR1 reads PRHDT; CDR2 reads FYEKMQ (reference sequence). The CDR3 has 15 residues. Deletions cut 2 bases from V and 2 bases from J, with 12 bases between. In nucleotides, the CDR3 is TGTGCCAGCAGCTTAAGGAGACAGGAGAACTATGGCTACACCTTC. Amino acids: CASSLRRQENYGYTF.